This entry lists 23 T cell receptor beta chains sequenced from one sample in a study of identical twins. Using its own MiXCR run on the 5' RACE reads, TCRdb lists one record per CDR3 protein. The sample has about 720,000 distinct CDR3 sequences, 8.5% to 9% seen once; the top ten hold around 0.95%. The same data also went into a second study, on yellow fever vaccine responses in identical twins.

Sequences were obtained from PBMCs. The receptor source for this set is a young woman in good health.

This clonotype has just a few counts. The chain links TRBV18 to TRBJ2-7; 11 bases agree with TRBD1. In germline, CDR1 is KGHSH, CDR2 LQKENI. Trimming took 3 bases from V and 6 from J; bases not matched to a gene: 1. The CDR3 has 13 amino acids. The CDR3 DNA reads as TGTGCCAGCTCACCCGGACAGGGGGCCGAGCAGTACTTC. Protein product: CASSPGQGAEQYF.

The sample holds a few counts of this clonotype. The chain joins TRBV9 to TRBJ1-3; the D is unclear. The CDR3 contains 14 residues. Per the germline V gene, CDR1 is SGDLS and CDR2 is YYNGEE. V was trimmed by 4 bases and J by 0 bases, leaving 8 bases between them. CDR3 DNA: TGTGCCAGCAGCCCCCCAAACTCTGGAAACACCATATATTTT. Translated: CASSPPNSGNTIYF.

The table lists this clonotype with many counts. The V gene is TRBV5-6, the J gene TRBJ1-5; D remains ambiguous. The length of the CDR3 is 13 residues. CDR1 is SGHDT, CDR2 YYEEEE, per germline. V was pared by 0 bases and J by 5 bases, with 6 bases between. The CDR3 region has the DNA TGTGCCAGCAGCTTGGGTCCTGATCAGCCCCAGCATTTT. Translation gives CASSLGPDQPQHF.

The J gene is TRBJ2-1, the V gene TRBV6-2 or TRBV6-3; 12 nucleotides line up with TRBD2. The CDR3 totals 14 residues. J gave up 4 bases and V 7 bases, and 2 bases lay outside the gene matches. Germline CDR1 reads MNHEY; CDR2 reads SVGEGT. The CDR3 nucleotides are TGTGCCAGCAATCTAGCGGGAGGGTACAATGAGCAGTTCTTC. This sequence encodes CASNLAGGYNEQFF.

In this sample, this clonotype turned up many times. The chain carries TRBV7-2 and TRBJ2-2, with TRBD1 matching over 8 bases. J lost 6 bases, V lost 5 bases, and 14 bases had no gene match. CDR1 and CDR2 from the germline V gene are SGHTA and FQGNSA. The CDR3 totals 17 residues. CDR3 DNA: TGTGCCAGCAGCCCCCGGACCCTCGGGACAGGTGCCGGGGAGCTGTTTTTT. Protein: CASSPRTLGTGAGELFF. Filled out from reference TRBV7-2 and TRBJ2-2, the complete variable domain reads GAGVSQSPSNKVTEKGKDVELRCDPISGHTALYWYRQSLGQGLEFLIYFQGNSAPDKSGLPSDRFSAERTGGSVSTLTIQRTQQEDSAVYLCASSPRTLGTGAGELFFGEGSRLTVL.

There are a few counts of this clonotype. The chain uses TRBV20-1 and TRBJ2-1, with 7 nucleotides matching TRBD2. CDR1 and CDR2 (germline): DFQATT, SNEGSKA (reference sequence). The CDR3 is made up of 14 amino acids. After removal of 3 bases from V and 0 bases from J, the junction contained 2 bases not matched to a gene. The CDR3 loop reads CSASGGSSYNEQFF. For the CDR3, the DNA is TGCAGTGCTAGCGGCGGGAGCTCCTACAATGAGCAGTTCTTC.

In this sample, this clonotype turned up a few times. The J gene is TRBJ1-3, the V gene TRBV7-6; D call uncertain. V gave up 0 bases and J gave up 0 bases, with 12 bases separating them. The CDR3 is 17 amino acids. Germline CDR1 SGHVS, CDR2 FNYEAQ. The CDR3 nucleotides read TGTGCCAGCAGCTTAGCTGGAGACGGGAGCTCTGGAAACACCATATATTTT. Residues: CASSLAGDGSSGNTIYF.

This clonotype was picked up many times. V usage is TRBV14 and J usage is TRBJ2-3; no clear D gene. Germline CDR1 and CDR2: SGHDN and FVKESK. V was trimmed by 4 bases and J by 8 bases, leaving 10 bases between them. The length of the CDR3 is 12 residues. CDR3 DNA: TGTGCCAGCAGCCCGTCCAGTCTTACGCAGTATTTT. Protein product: CASSPSSLTQYF. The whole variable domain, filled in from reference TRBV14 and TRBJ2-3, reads EAGVTQFPSHSVIEKGQTVTLRCDPISGHDNLYWYRRVMGKEIKFLLHFVKESKQDESGMPNNRFLAERTGGTYSTLKVQPAELEDSGVYFCASSPSSLTQYFGPGTRLTVL.

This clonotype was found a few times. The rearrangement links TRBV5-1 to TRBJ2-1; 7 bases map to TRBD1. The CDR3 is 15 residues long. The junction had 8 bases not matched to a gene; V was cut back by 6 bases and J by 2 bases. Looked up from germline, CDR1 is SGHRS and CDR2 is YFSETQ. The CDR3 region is CASKEGDRTYNEQFF. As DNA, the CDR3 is TGCGCCAGCAAAGAGGGGGACAGAACCTACAATGAGCAGTTCTTC.

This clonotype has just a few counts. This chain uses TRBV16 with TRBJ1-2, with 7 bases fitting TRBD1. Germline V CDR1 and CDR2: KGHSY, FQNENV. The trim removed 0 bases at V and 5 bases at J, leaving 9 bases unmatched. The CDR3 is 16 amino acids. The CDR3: CASSQSTGAPGYGYTF. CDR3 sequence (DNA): TGTGCCAGCAGCCAATCAACAGGGGCCCCGGGATATGGCTACACCTTC.

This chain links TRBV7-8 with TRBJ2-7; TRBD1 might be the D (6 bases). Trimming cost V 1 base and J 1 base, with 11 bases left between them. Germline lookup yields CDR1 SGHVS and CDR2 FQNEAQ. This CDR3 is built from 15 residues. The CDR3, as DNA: TGTGCCAGCAGCTTAGAAACAGGGCTGTCCTACGAGCAGTACTTC. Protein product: CASSLETGLSYEQYF. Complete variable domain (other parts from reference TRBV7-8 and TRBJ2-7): GAGVSQSPRYKVAKRGQDVALRCDPISGHVSLFWYQQALGQGPEFLTYFQNEAQLDKSGLPSDRFFAERPEGSVSTLKIQRTQQEDSAVYLCASSLETGLSYEQYFGPGTRLTVT.

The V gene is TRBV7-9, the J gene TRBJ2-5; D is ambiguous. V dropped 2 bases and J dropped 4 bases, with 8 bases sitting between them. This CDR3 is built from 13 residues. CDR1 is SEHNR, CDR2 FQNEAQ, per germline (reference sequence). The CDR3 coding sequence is TGTGCCAGCAGCTTACATGAGTCAGAGACCCAGTACTTC. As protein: CASSLHESETQYF. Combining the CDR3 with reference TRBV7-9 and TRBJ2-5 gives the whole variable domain DTGVSQNPRHKITKRGQNVTFRCDPISEHNRLYWYRQTLGQGPEFLTYFQNEAQLEKSRLLSDRFSAERPKGSFSTLEIQRTEQGDSAMYLCASSLHESETQYFGPGTRLLVL.

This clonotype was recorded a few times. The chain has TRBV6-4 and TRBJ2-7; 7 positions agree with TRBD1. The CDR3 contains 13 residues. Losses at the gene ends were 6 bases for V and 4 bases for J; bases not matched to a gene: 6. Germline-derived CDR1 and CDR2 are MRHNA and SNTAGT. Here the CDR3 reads CASRGTVIYEQYF. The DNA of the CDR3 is TGTGCCAGCAGGGGGACAGTGATATACGAGCAGTACTTC.

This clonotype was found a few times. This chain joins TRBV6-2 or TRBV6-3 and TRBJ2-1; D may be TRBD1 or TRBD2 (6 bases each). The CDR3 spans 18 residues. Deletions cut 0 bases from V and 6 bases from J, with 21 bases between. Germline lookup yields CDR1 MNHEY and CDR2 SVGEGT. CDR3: CASSYSRGDPSGVNEQFF. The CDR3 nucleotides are TGTGCCAGCAGTTACTCGAGGGGGGATCCGTCGGGGGTCAATGAGCAGTTCTTC.

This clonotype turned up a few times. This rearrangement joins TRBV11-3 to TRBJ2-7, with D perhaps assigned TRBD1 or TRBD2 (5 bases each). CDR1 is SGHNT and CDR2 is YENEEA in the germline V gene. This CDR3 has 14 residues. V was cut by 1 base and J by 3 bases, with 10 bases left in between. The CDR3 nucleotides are TGTGCCAGCAGCTTAGGAGGGGCTAACTACGAGCAGTACTTC. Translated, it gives CASSLGGANYEQYF.

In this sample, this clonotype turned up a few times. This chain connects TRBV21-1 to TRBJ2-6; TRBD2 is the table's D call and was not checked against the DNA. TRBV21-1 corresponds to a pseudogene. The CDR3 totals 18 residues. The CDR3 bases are TGTGCCAGCAGCAAACTGAGCGGGTCCCCCTCTGGGGCCAACGTCCTGACTTTC. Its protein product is CASSKLSGSPSGANVLTF.

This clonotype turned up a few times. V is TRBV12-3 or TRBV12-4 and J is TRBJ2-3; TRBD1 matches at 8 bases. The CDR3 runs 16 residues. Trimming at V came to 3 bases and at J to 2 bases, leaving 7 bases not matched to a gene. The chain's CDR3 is CASSFSGGGATDTQYF. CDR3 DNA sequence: TGTGCCAGCAGTTTTTCAGGGGGCGGGGCCACAGATACGCAGTATTTT.

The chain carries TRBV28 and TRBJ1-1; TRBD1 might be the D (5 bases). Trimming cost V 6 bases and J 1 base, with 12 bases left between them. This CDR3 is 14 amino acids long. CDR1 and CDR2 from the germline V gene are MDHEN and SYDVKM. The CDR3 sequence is CASRRQRSNTEAFF. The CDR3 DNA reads TGTGCCAGCAGAAGACAGAGATCGAACACTGAAGCTTTCTTT.

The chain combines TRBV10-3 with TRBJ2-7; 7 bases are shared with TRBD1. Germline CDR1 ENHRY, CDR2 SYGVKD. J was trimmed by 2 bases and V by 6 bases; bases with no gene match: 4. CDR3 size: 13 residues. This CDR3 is CAIRRGQTYEQYF. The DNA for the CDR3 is TGTGCCATCAGGAGGGGACAGACCTACGAGCAGTACTTC.

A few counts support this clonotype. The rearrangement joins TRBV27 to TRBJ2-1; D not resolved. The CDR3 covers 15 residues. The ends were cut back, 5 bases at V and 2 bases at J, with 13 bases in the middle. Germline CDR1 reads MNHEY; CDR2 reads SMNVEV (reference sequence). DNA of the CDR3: TGTGCCAGCAGTCCGGACGGCCAGCCCTACAATGAGCAGTTCTTC. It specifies CASSPDGQPYNEQFF.

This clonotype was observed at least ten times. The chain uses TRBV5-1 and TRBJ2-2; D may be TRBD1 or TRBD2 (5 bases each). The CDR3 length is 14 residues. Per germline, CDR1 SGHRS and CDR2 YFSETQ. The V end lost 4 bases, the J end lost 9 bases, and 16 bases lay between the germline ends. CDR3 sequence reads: CASSHLPREWELFF. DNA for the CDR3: TGCGCCAGCAGCCACCTTCCCAGGGAGTGGGAGCTGTTTTTT. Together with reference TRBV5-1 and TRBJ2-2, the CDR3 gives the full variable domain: KAGVTQTPRYLIKTRGQQVTLSCSPISGHRSVSWYQQTPGQGLQFLFEYFSETQRNKGNFPGRFSGRQFSNSRSEMNVSTLELGDSALYLCASSHLPREWELFFGEGSRLTVL.

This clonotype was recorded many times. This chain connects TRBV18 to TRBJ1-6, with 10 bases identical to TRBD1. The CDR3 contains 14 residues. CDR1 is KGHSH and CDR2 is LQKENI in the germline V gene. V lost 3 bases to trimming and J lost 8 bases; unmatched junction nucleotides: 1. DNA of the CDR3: TGTGCCAGCTCACCCGGACAGGGGGATTCACCCCTCCACTTT. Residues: CASSPGQGDSPLHF.

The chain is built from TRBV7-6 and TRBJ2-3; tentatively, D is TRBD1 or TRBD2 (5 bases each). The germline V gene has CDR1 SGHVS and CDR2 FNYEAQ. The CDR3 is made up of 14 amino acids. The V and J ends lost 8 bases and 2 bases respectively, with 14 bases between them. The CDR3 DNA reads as TGTGCCAGCGGGGGTCCGGGACCCACAGATACGCAGTATTTT. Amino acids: CASGGPGPTDTQYF.